This T cell receptor beta chain was obtained from a study of identical twins. This clonotype was found many times. Antigen specificity is unknown. Study conclusions and caveats: The study found excess low generation probability among twin-shared out-of-frame alpha sequences.

TCRdb reprocessed the 5' RACE reads via MiXCR and lists one record per CDR3 protein. The sample records 1.5 million to 2 million distinct CDR3 sequences, around 33% being singletons. The material sequenced was cord blood. This TCR came from a newborn girl in good health.

The CDR3 here is CASSLIPQETQYF. CDR3 coding DNA: TGTGCCAGCAGCTTAATACCACAAGAGACCCAGTACTTC. V and J are TRBV27 and TRBJ2-5; D gene ambiguous. In germline, CDR1 is MNHEY, CDR2 SMNVEV (reference sequence). The CDR3 length is 13 residues. V was shortened by 6 bases and J by 2 bases, with 10 bases between the two germline ends.